This TCR beta chain is from a study of beta chain features in type 1 diabetes. In regard to this clone: Its antigen is still unknown.

The sequenced template was cDNA made from the entire isolated RNA. Clones were read by immunoSEQ multiplex PCR, and TCRdb kept only the in-frame ones, dropping some. The profile shows 300,000 to 400,000 clones, around 9.7% of them singletons. A single heparinised draw of roughly 120 mL on average was taken per donor. Central memory, naive, regulatory and stem cell-like memory CD4+ cells were sorted by CD45RO/CCR7/CD25/CD127/CD95/CD27. The CDR3 consists of 15 residues. With 4 bases removed from V and 4 bases from J, the gap between germline ends came to 14 bases. Germline V gives CDR1 SGHTA, CDR2 FQGNSA. Study findings and constraints: Type 1 diabetes patients had moderately but significantly shorter TCRB CDR3s in all four CD4+ subsets.

The chain is built from TRBV7-2 and TRBJ1-3; possible D gene TRBD1, 5 bases. The receptor was isolated from a man aged 25-40 years with type 1 diabetes. The sequenced material came from central memory CD4+ T cells from blood. The CDR3 sequence: CASSSSTAQGNTIYF. CDR3 bases: TGTGCCAGCAGCTCCTCGACAGCCCAAGGAAACACCATATATTTT.